This T cell receptor beta chain was observed in a study of T-cell reconstitution after alpha-beta-depleted transplantation in children. A library of TCRbeta sequences, prepared with unique molecular identifiers, was generated. TCRdb re-derived calls from the PCR reads in MiXCR, one entry per CDR3 protein. The sample lists around 340,000 distinct CDR3 sequences, 13% occurring once. This CDR3 spans 16 amino acids. The V gene's germline CDR1 is SGHRS and CDR2 YFSETQ. The V gene lost 4 bases and the J gene lost 0 bases, with 16 bases spanning the gap. The sequence was collected from a human donor who donated a stem cell graft to a child with Fanconi anemia. Sequences were derived from PBMCs, sampled from the stem cell graft. The rearrangement links TRBV5-1 to TRBJ1-1; D is unclear. The CDR3, as DNA: TGCGCCAGCAGCCCGGAAGGGTTAGGAATGAACACTGAAGCTTTCTTT. Its protein is CASSPEGLGMNTEAFF.